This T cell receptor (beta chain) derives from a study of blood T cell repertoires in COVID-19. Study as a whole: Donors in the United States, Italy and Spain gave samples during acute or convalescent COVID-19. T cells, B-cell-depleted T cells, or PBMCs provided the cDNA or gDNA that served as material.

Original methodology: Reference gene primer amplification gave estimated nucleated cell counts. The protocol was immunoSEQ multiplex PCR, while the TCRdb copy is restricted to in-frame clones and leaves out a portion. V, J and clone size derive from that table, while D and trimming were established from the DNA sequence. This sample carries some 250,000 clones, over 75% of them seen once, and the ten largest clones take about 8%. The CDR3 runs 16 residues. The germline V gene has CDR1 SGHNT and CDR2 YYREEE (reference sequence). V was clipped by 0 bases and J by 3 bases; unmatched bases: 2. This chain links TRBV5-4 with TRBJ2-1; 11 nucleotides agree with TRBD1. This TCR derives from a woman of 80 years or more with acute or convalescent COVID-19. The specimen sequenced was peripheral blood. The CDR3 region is CASSLGTGGLYNEQFF. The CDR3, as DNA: TGTGCCAGCAGCTTGGGGACAGGGGGCCTCTACAATGAGCAGTTCTTC.